This T cell receptor beta chain was obtained from a study of T-cell reconstitution after alpha-beta-depleted transplantation in children. Unique molecular identifiers were built into the TCRbeta library. TCRdb reanalysed the PCR reads using MiXCR and keeps one entry per CDR3 protein. The data contain 600,000 to 700,000 distinct CDR3 sequences, roughly 15% of them singletons. J gave up 8 bases and V 6 bases, and 9 bases lay outside the gene matches. CDR1 and CDR2 from the germline V gene are DFQATT and SNEGSKA (reference sequence). The CDR3 consists of 14 residues. This clonotype was seen many times. The sample in question was PBMCs from the stem cell graft donor, obtained from the stem cell graft. This TCR derives from a human donor who donated a stem cell graft to a child with acute myeloid leukemia. The chain has TRBV20-1 and TRBJ2-1; 11 nucleotides match TRBD2. This CDR3 is CSATLAGGPHEQFF. The CDR3 DNA reads as TGCAGTGCAACCCTAGCGGGGGGCCCCCATGAGCAGTTCTTC.